The 32 T cell receptor beta chains below all came from one sample that was sequenced in a study of blood T cell repertoires in COVID-19. Assay used: immunoSEQ multiplex PCR; TCRdb lists only in-frame clones, some missing. The sample consists of over 60,000 clones, about 84% of them appearing once. Sequenced material: peripheral blood. The receptor set was obtained from a man aged 45-65 years with COVID-19, enrolled during active disease.

The chain employs TRBV18 and TRBJ1-4, with 9 bases fitting TRBD1. The V and J ends lost 5 bases and 0 bases, in that order; junction bases with no gene match: 4. In germline, CDR1 is KGHSH, CDR2 LQKENI. The CDR3 runs 16 residues. Here the CDR3 reads CASSSRTGATNEKLFF. The DNA for the CDR3 is TGTGCCAGCTCATCACGGACAGGGGCAACTAATGAAAAACTGTTTTTT.

This chain's CDR3 is CASRQGASTEAFF. CDR3 bases: TGTGCCAGCAGGCAGGGGGCGAGCACTGAAGCTTTCTTT. The chain has TRBV27 and TRBJ1-1; TRBD1 agrees at 8 bases. In germline, CDR1 is MNHEY, CDR2 SMNVEV (reference sequence). After removal of 6 bases from V and 4 bases from J, the junction contained 4 bases not matched to a gene. The CDR3 covers 13 residues.

Only one count was recorded for this clone. This chain uses TRBV2 with TRBJ1-2; D not certain. The V gene lost 3 bases and the J gene lost 0 bases, with 11 bases spanning the gap. CDR1 and CDR2 (germline): SNHLY, FYNNEI. The CDR3 is 15 amino acids. The CDR3 reads CASSDLDEANYGYTF. The CDR3 bases are TGTGCCAGCAGTGATCTCGACGAGGCTAACTATGGCTACACCTTC. The whole variable domain, filled in from reference TRBV2 and TRBJ1-2, reads EPEVTQTPSHQVTQMGQEVILRCVPISNHLYFYWYRQILGQKVEFLVSFYNNEISEKSEIFDDQFSVERPDGSNFTLKIRSTKLEDSAMYFCASSDLDEANYGYTFGSGTRLTVV.

This clone was observed a few times. This sequence joins TRBV9 and TRBJ2-5; tentatively, D is TRBD2 (7 bases). This CDR3 region has 15 residues. V was trimmed by 3 bases and J by 7 bases, leaving 19 bases between them. CDR1 is SGDLS and CDR2 is YYNGEE in the germline V gene. The CDR3 protein is CASSAALGGLGTQYF. CDR3 nucleotide sequence: TGTGCCAGCAGCGCCGCGTTGGGGGGGCTGGGGACCCAGTACTTC. Full variable domain (rest looked up from reference TRBV9 and TRBJ2-5): DSGVTQTPKHLITATGQRVTLRCSPRSGDLSVYWYQQSLDQGLQFLIQYYNGEERAKGNILERFSAQQFPDLHSELNLSSLELGDSALYFCASSAALGGLGTQYFGPGTRLLVL.

This clone was detected once. The chain couples TRBV5-1 to TRBJ1-4, with D hard to call. The CDR3 length is 14 residues. Per germline, CDR1 SGHRS and CDR2 YFSETQ. V shed 6 bases and J shed 5 bases, with 14 bases lying between them. CDR3 amino acids: CASTPGRGNEKLFF. The CDR3 DNA reads as TGCGCCAGCACCCCCGGAAGAGGCAATGAAAAACTGTTTTTT.

The J gene is TRBJ2-3, the V gene TRBV19, with a tentative D call TRBD2 (7 bases). The V end lost 7 bases, the J end lost 0 bases, and 17 bases lay between the germline ends. The CDR3 spans 16 residues. Germline V CDR1 and CDR2: LNHDA, SQIVND (reference sequence). The CDR3 is CASNFAGAHSTDTQYF. The DNA for the CDR3 is TGTGCCAGTAACTTTGCGGGGGCGCATAGCACAGATACGCAGTATTTT.

The table lists this clone with a count of one. V gene TRBV14 combines with J gene TRBJ2-7; TRBD1 matches at 8 bases. V was clipped by 2 bases and J by 5 bases; unmatched bases: 8. Germline V gene lookup returns CDR1 SGHDN and CDR2 FVKESK. CDR3 size: 15 residues. The CDR3 bases are TGTGCCAGCAGCCAATTCAAGGACAGGGTCCACGAGCAGTACTTC. Protein: CASSQFKDRVHEQYF.

This clone was detected only a few times. The chain has TRBV3-1 (or the pseudogene TRBV3-2) and TRBJ1-2; D is unclear. Germline CDR1 is LGHDT and CDR2 is YNNKEL (reference sequence). The length of the CDR3 is 11 residues. Trimming removed 8 bases from V and 4 bases from J, with 8 bases in between. DNA for the CDR3: TGTGCCAGCGGTTACATCTATGGCTACACCTTC. This gives the protein CASGYIYGYTF.

This chain connects TRBV9 to TRBJ2-5; D perhaps matches TRBD2 (5 bases). V was pared by 0 bases and J by 1 base, with 7 bases between. Per germline, CDR1 SGDLS and CDR2 YYNGEE. This CDR3 is 14 amino acids long. This CDR3 is CASSVGGSQETQYF. The DNA for the CDR3 is TGTGCCAGCAGCGTAGGAGGGAGCCAAGAGACCCAGTACTTC.

The chain joins TRBV19 to TRBJ1-2; tentatively, D is TRBD1 (5 bases). The CDR3 contains 12 residues. Germline CDR1 reads LNHDA; CDR2 reads SQIVND (reference sequence). V lost 3 bases to trimming and J lost 8 bases, with 10 bases between them. The CDR3 sequence: CASSIRAAGYTF. The CDR3 bases are TGTGCCAGTAGTATCAGGGCAGCCGGCTACACCTTC.

The CDR3 bases are TGTGCCAGCAGGGGGGGGGCCGGGGTAGAAACTGAAGCTTTCTTT. Protein sequence: CASRGGAGVETEAFF. V usage is TRBV5-4 and J usage is TRBJ1-1, with D possibly matching TRBD1 (6 bases). From germline, CDR1 is SGHNT and CDR2 YYREEE (reference sequence). The CDR3 is made up of 15 amino acids. V lost 5 bases and J lost 5, with 19 bases in between.

The genes are TRBV6-5 and TRBJ2-5; 8 nucleotides line up with TRBD1. The J segment lost 4 bases and the V segment lost 8 bases, leaving 12 bases of the junction unmatched. Germline V CDR1 and CDR2: MNHEY, SVGAGI. This CDR3 is 15 amino acids long. CDR3 in amino acids: CASLRPTGGGETQYF. The DNA for the CDR3 is TGTGCCAGCCTACGCCCAACAGGGGGTGGAGAGACCCAGTACTTC.

The J gene is TRBJ2-7, the V gene TRBV18, with D perhaps matching TRBD1 (6 bases). Germline V gene data show CDR1 as KGHSH and CDR2 as LQKENI. The CDR3 is 14 amino acids. V shed 2 bases and J shed 0 bases, with 8 bases lying between them. The CDR3, as DNA: TGTGCCAGCTCACCAGGACAGAACTCCTACGAGCAGTACTTC. Translation: CASSPGQNSYEQYF.

The V and J genes are TRBV5-1 and TRBJ2-2; TRBD2 matches 12 bases. Germline CDR1 and CDR2: SGHRS and YFSETQ. V lost 2 bases to trimming and J lost 4 bases; unmatched junction nucleotides: 9. The CDR3 has 18 amino acids. CDR3 region: CASSFTSGGPSPTGELFF. CDR3 nucleotide sequence: TGCGCCAGCAGCTTTACTAGCGGGGGGCCTAGTCCCACCGGGGAGCTGTTTTTT.

The V and J genes are TRBV30 and TRBJ2-5, with 8 bases fitting TRBD2. CDR1 and CDR2 (germline): GTSNPN, SVGIG (reference sequence). CDR3 length: 14 amino acids. Trimming took 0 bases from V and 2 from J; bases not matched to a gene: 2. CDR3 region: CAWSVGTRQETQYF. The CDR3 bases are TGTGCCTGGAGTGTCGGGACTAGACAAGAGACCCAGTACTTC.

The chain employs TRBV24-1 and TRBJ2-1; TRBD2 is a possible D gene (5 bases). Germline V lookup: CDR1 KGHDR, CDR2 SFDVKD. The CDR3 spans 15 residues. Between the trimmed V and J ends, which lost 3 bases and 7 bases, there was a span of 15 bases. CDR3 nucleotides: TGTGCCACCAGTGATAAGAGGACTGAAATAAATGAGCAGTTCTTC. This translates into CATSDKRTEINEQFF.

V usage is TRBV11-3 and J usage is TRBJ2-1; 8 positions match TRBD2. Germline V lookup: CDR1 SGHNT, CDR2 YENEEA. V was pared by 1 base and J by 2 bases, with 1 base of the junction left unmatched. This CDR3 has 15 amino acids. CDR3 region: CASSLASGPYNEQFF. The CDR3 DNA reads TGTGCCAGCAGCTTAGCTAGCGGGCCCTACAATGAGCAGTTCTTC.

This sequence joins TRBV4-1 and TRBJ2-1; 10 bases agree with TRBD2. The V gene's germline CDR1 is MGHRA and CDR2 YSYEKL. The trim removed 1 base at V and 9 bases at J, leaving 9 bases unmatched. CDR3 length: 16 residues. The DNA for the CDR3 is TGCGCCAGCAGCCAAGTTGTACCTAGCGGGGGAAGTGAGCAGTTCTTC. Its protein product is CASSQVVPSGGSEQFF.

This clone was observed a few times. The V and J genes are TRBV5-1 and TRBJ1-5; 7 bases line up with TRBD1. The CDR3 is 15 amino acids. Germline CDR1 is SGHRS and CDR2 is YFSETQ. Losses at the gene ends were 4 bases for V and 7 bases for J; bases not matched to a gene: 11. The CDR3 DNA sequence: TGCGCCAGCAGCGTCAGCACAGGGGAAGGACAGCCCCAGCATTTT. Translated: CASSVSTGEGQPQHF. Full variable domain (rest looked up from reference TRBV5-1 and TRBJ1-5): KAGVTQTPRYLIKTRGQQVTLSCSPISGHRSVSWYQQTPGQGLQFLFEYFSETQRNKGNFPGRFSGRQFSNSRSEMNVSTLELGDSALYLCASSVSTGEGQPQHFGDGTRLSIL.

The CDR3 here is CATSESTGTYNEQFF. The CDR3 DNA follows: TGTGCCACCAGTGAATCGACAGGGACCTACAATGAGCAGTTCTTC. The V call is TRBV24-1, the J call TRBJ2-1; 7 bases map to TRBD1. This CDR3 has 15 residues. Germline V gene data show CDR1 as KGHDR and CDR2 as SFDVKD. V gave up 4 bases and J gave up 2 bases; unmatched junction bases: 4.

CDR3 residues: CASSPRRGGVDEKLFF. CDR3 bases: TGTGCCAGCTCACCTAGGCGCGGCGGCGTGGATGAAAAACTGTTTTTT. The chain joins TRBV18 to TRBJ1-4; D remains ambiguous. Trimming shortened V by 3 bases and J by 6 bases, and 17 bases separated the two germline ends. The CDR3 is 16 amino acids. CDR1 is KGHSH and CDR2 is LQKENI in the germline V gene.

The V and J genes are TRBV27 and TRBJ2-3; tentatively, D is TRBD1 (6 bases). This CDR3 has 14 amino acids. V was clipped by 7 bases and J by 6 bases, with 17 bases between them. CDR1 and CDR2 (germline): MNHEY, SMNVEV (reference sequence). The CDR3 coding sequence is TGTGCCAGCAAGGGGGACACCCACGAGGATACGCAGTATTTT. This translates into CASKGDTHEDTQYF.

The J gene is TRBJ1-6, the V gene TRBV7-2; D possibly corresponds to TRBD1 (5 bases). The CDR3 is 18 residues long. V lost 5 bases, J lost 7 bases, and 24 bases lay in between. CDR1 is SGHTA and CDR2 is FQGNSA in the germline V gene. The CDR3 sequence is CASSSGSGRGPTNSPLHF. The CDR3 DNA sequence: TGTGCCAGCAGCAGCGGGTCAGGAAGGGGCCCCACAAATTCACCCCTCCACTTT.

The chain employs TRBV12-2 and TRBJ2-3; the table's D call, TRBD2, has no DNA check behind it. TRBV12-2 is deemed a pseudogene. CDR3 length equals 15 residues. Written as DNA, the CDR3 is TGTGCAAGTCGCCCGCGGCTAGTCCCCGCAGATACGCAGTATTTT. This translates into CASRPRLVPADTQYF.

The CDR3 bases are TGTGCCAGCAGTTTAATCGGACAGGGTAGCAATACGCAGTATTTT. Translating gives CASSLIGQGSNTQYF. This sequence joins TRBV27 and TRBJ2-3; 8 positions agree with TRBD1. From germline, CDR1 is MNHEY and CDR2 SMNVEV (reference sequence). This CDR3 has 15 residues. V lost 2 bases, J lost 7 bases, and 8 bases stayed unmatched.

The V gene is TRBV5-8, the J gene TRBJ2-2; D is possibly TRBD2 (7 bases). Trimming left V 4 bases short and J 2 bases short, with 15 bases between. Germline V CDR1 and CDR2: SGHTS, YDEGEE. This CDR3 has 16 amino acids. The CDR3 spells CASSLWGGPNTGELFF. The CDR3 bases are TGTGCCAGCAGCCTGTGGGGGGGCCCAAACACCGGGGAGCTGTTTTTT.

In the case of this clone: Because the CDR3's place on the DNA is in doubt, the DNA is left out and the CDR3 is given as listed by TCRdb. The gene calls are TRBV21-1 and TRBJ2-1; TRBD1 is the table's D call and was not checked against the DNA. TRBV21-1 is assigned pseudogene status. The CDR3 spans 16 residues, counting both ends. CDR3 residues: CASSKEGVGLGNEQFF.

The chain has TRBV6-4 and TRBJ2-3; 11 nucleotides match TRBD1. Unmatched junction bases numbered 5, after V lost 6 bases and J lost 0 bases. The CDR3 has 16 residues. The germline CDR1 and CDR2 sequences are MRHNA and SNTAGT. The DNA for the CDR3 is TGTGCCAGCAGCGCCGGGACAGGGGGGAGCACAGATACGCAGTATTTT. Amino acids: CASSAGTGGSTDTQYF.

This clone was seen just once. The gene calls are TRBV10-3 and TRBJ2-7, with 11 bases lining up with TRBD1. This CDR3 is 15 amino acids long. Germline V lookup: CDR1 ENHRY, CDR2 SYGVKD. V trimming: 2 bases; J trimming: 8 bases; junction bases outside the gene matches: 8. DNA of the CDR3: TGTGCCATCAGTGAGAACCCGGGACAGGGGGTCAAGCAGTACTTC. Its translation is CAISENPGQGVKQYF.

J is TRBJ1-2 and V is TRBV6-5; D gene unclear. The CDR3 has 14 amino acids. From germline, CDR1 is MNHEY and CDR2 SVGAGI. Trimming pared 5 bases from V and 8 bases from J, leaving 18 bases between. The chain's CDR3 is CASSPLEGLGGYTF. The CDR3 DNA follows: TGTGCCAGCAGTCCGCTCGAGGGATTAGGGGGCTACACCTTC.

The chain joins TRBV2 to TRBJ2-5; the D gene is possibly TRBD2 (6 bases). V lost 4 bases and J lost 2, with 8 bases in between. CDR1 SNHLY and CDR2 FYNNEI come from the germline V gene. The CDR3 is 13 amino acids. The CDR3 protein is CASSGGLQETQYF. CDR3 in DNA: TGTGCCAGCAGTGGGGGACTGCAAGAGACCCAGTACTTC.

This sequence joins TRBV15 and TRBJ1-1; D perhaps matches TRBD1 (6 bases). This CDR3 has 14 amino acids. The germline gives CDR1 LNHNV, CDR2 YYDKDF (reference sequence). Trimming pared 6 bases from V and 3 bases from J, leaving 14 bases between. CDR3 amino acids: CATRLTGPDTEAFF. CDR3 DNA: TGTGCCACCAGACTAACAGGGCCCGACACTGAAGCTTTCTTT.